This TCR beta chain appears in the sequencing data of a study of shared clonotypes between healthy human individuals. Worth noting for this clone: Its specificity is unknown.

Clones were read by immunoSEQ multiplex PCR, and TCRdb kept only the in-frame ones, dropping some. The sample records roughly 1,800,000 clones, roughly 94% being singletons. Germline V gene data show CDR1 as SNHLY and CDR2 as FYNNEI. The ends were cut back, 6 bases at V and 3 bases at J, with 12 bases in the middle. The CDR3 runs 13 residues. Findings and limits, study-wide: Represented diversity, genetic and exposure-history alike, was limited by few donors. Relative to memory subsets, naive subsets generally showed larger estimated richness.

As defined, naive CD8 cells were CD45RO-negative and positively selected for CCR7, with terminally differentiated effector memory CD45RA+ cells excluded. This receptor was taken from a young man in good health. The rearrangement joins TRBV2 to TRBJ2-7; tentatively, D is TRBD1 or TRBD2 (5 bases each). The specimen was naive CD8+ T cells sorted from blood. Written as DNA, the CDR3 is TGTGCCAGCAGAGGGGACGACGTCTACGAGCAGTACTTC. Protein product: CASRGDDVYEQYF.